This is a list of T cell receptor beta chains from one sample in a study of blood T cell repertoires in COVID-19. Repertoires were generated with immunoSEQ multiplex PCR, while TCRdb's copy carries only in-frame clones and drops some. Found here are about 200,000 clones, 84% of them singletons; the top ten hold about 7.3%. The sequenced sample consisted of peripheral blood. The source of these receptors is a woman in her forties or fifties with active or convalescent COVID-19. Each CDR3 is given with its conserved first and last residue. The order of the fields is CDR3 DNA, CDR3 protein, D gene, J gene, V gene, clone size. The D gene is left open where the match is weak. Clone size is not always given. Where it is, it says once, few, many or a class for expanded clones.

CDR3 DNA: TGTGCCAGCATCTTCTCGACAGGGGGCCGGTACGAGCAGTACTTC
CDR3 protein: CASIFSTGGRYEQYF
D gene: TRBD1
J gene: TRBJ2-7
V gene: TRBV28
clone size: -

CDR3 DNA: TGTGCCAGCAGCCTCTACGACGGGAATGGCTACACCTTC
CDR3 protein: CASSLYDGNGYTF
D gene: -
J gene: TRBJ1-2
V gene: TRBV11-2
clone size: -

CDR3 DNA: TGTGCCAGCAGCCAAGGAGGGGGGGTGAGGACTGAAGCTTTCTTT
CDR3 protein: CASSQGGGVRTEAFF
D gene: -
J gene: TRBJ1-1
V gene: TRBV3-1/TRBV3-2
clone size: once

CDR3 DNA: TGTGCCAGCAGTTTGTATGGTCAGGCGAATGGCTACACCTTC
CDR3 protein: CASSLYGQANGYTF
D gene: -
J gene: TRBJ1-2
V gene: TRBV28
clone size: -

CDR3 DNA: TGTGCCAGCAGTGAGAGACTAACCTACGAGCAGTACTTC
CDR3 protein: CASSERLTYEQYF
D gene: -
J gene: TRBJ2-7
V gene: TRBV2
clone size: once

CDR3 DNA: TGTGCCAGTAGCAGACAGGGACGGAACTATGGCTACACCTTC
CDR3 protein: CASSRQGRNYGYTF
D gene: TRBD1
J gene: TRBJ1-2
V gene: TRBV19
clone size: -

CDR3 DNA: TGCGCCAGCAGCTTGGGTCTGGGACAAGGGAATTCACCCCTCCACTTT
CDR3 protein: CASSLGLGQGNSPLHF
D gene: -
J gene: TRBJ1-6
V gene: TRBV5-1
clone size: -

CDR3 DNA: TGTGCCAGCAGGAGGGACAGGGGGAGCACTGAAGCTTTCTTT
CDR3 protein: CASRRDRGSTEAFF
D gene: TRBD1
J gene: TRBJ1-1
V gene: TRBV6-5
clone size: -

CDR3 DNA: TGTGCCAGCAGCCGAGAAGCGGGAGATGAAGAGCAGTACTTC
CDR3 protein: CASSREAGDEEQYF
D gene: TRBD2
J gene: TRBJ2-7
V gene: TRBV2
clone size: -

CDR3 DNA: TGTGCCAGCAAAATACAGGGGGAGGGATATAATTCACCCCTCCACTTT
CDR3 protein: CASKIQGEGYNSPLHF
D gene: TRBD1
J gene: TRBJ1-6
V gene: TRBV6-6
clone size: -

CDR3 DNA: TGTGCCGTCTTGGTAGGGGACAAAAACATTCAGTACTTC
CDR3 protein: CAVLVGDKNIQYF
D gene: -
J gene: TRBJ2-4
V gene: TRBV12-3/TRBV12-4
clone size: once

CDR3 DNA: TGTGCCAGCAGCAAAGCGACAGGGGCCTACGAGCAGTACTTC
CDR3 protein: CASSKATGAYEQYF
D gene: -
J gene: TRBJ2-7
V gene: TRBV21-1
clone size: -

CDR3 DNA: TGTGCCACCAGTGACCCAAGCAGGGGCCCTAATCAGCCCCAGCATTTT
CDR3 protein: CATSDPSRGPNQPQHF
D gene: -
J gene: TRBJ1-5
V gene: TRBV24-1
clone size: -

CDR3 DNA: TGTGCCAGCAGCCTGGGGCAGCGGTCATCCTACAATGAGCAGTTCTTC
CDR3 protein: CASSLGQRSSYNEQFF
D gene: -
J gene: TRBJ2-1
V gene: TRBV5-4
clone size: -

CDR3 DNA: TGTGCCACCAGACATTCCTATGGCTACACCTTC
CDR3 protein: CATRHSYGYTF
D gene: -
J gene: TRBJ1-2
V gene: TRBV24-1
clone size: -

CDR3 DNA: TGTGCCAGCTCAGCTTGGCCCCGACAGGAAAAACTGTTTTTT
CDR3 protein: CASSAWPRQEKLFF
D gene: -
J gene: TRBJ1-4
V gene: TRBV11-2
clone size: once

CDR3 DNA: TGTGCCAGCAGCCCCCCCCGGCGCCGAGGAGTGAATGAGCAGTTCTTC
CDR3 protein: CASSPPRRRGVNEQFF
D gene: -
J gene: TRBJ2-1
V gene: TRBV5-4
clone size: -

CDR3 DNA: TGCGCCTTCGAGTCTCACGCCGCCTTCTCTGGAAACACCATATATTTT
CDR3 protein: CAFESHAAFSGNTIYF
D gene: -
J gene: TRBJ1-3
V gene: TRBV23-1
clone size: -

CDR3 DNA: TGTGCCAGCAGCTCAGGGGCAGGGAACTATGGCTACACCTTC
CDR3 protein: CASSSGAGNYGYTF
D gene: -
J gene: TRBJ1-2
V gene: TRBV5-5
clone size: -

CDR3 DNA: TGTGCCAGTAGTATTGGGCCAGCCCGGGGCTACACCTTC
CDR3 protein: CASSIGPARGYTF
D gene: -
J gene: TRBJ1-2
V gene: TRBV19
clone size: -

CDR3 DNA: TGTGCCAGCAGGTGGGACAGGAACACTGAAGCTTTCTTT
CDR3 protein: CASRWDRNTEAFF
D gene: TRBD1
J gene: TRBJ1-1
V gene: TRBV5-6
clone size: -

CDR3 DNA: TGTGCCAGCGCATCTTGGACAGGGGTTCTAATCTATGGCTACACCTTC
CDR3 protein: CASASWTGVLIYGYTF
D gene: TRBD1
J gene: TRBJ1-2
V gene: TRBV28
clone size: -

CDR3 DNA: TGTGCCAGCAGGTACAGTACTAGCACAGATACGCAGTATTTT
CDR3 protein: CASRYSTSTDTQYF
D gene: -
J gene: TRBJ2-3
V gene: TRBV6-5
clone size: -

CDR3 DNA: TGCAGTGCTAGTTCGGCAGGGGCAGAGACCCAGTACTTC
CDR3 protein: CSASSAGAETQYF
D gene: -
J gene: TRBJ2-5
V gene: TRBV20-1
clone size: -

CDR3 DNA: TGTGCCAGTAGTATTGGGCTAGCGGGAGGCCTTCGCTCCTACAATGAGCAGTTCTTC
CDR3 protein: CASSIGLAGGLRSYNEQFF
D gene: TRBD2
J gene: TRBJ2-1
V gene: TRBV19
clone size: -

CDR3 DNA: TGTGCCACCCACAGGGGATGGAACACCGGGGAGCTGTTTTTT
CDR3 protein: CATHRGWNTGELFF
D gene: TRBD1
J gene: TRBJ2-2
V gene: TRBV28
clone size: -

CDR3 DNA: TGCGCCAGCAGCGGGGACAGGGGGGCAGCTTTCTTT
CDR3 protein: CASSGDRGAAFF
D gene: TRBD1
J gene: TRBJ1-1
V gene: TRBV5-1
clone size: -

CDR3 DNA: TGTGCCAGCAGTTTACGTGACAGGGGGCAGTTCTTC
CDR3 protein: CASSLRDRGQFF
D gene: TRBD1
J gene: TRBJ2-1
V gene: TRBV28
clone size: -

CDR3 DNA: TGTGCCTCCTGGGACCGGGAGGGGGCTGGGGCCAACGTCCTGACTTTC
CDR3 protein: CASWDREGAGANVLTF
D gene: TRBD2
J gene: TRBJ2-6
V gene: TRBV10-3
clone size: -